This T cell receptor beta chain derives from a study of shared clonotypes between healthy human individuals. Study-level information: A few men and two women, aged 18 to 49, were donors. Plates per donor: three CD4 naive, three CD4 memory, two CD8 naive, one CD8 memory.

Findings and caveats of the study: Sharing across four donors was highest in naive CD4 (roughly 5%) and lowest in memory CD8 (0.4%).

V was clipped by 4 bases and J by 4 bases, with 18 bases between them. CDR3 length: 15 residues. CDR1 SGHRS and CDR2 YFSETQ come from the germline V gene. On this clone itself: Its antigen is unidentified.

The method was immunoSEQ multiplex PCR; TCRdb's version includes in-frame clones alone and lacks a portion of them. The sample shows some 2 million clones, 90% to 95% of them seen only once. The source material was naive CD4+ T cells sorted from blood. Stated subset: CD45RA+ positively selected. This chain joins TRBV5-1 and TRBJ2-7; a weak D match, TRBD2 (5 bases). This clonotype originated in a young man in good health. The CDR3 here is CASSIDPPPGYEQYF. The CDR3 nucleotides read TGCGCCAGCAGCATAGACCCGCCCCCGGGGTACGAGCAGTACTTC.